Presented here are 2 T cell receptor beta chains from one specimen sequenced in a study of identical twins (dated by TCRdb to about 2016). Library generation was performed with 5' RACE. Sequencing was performed on an Illumina HiSeq 2000. TCRdb reprocessing: public reads trimmed at Q25 with fastp, clones called with MiXCR, in-frame beta chains kept. Here each entry gathers all rows of one CDR3 protein and keeps the most common genes and DNA. For this sample there are more than 400,000 distinct CDR3 sequences; nearly 15% appear just once. Clones ranked in the top ten supply about 0.47% of the sample. These same records also appear under a second study, on yellow fever vaccine responses in identical twins.

The sample consisted of CD4+ T cells sorted from blood. The receptors here all came from a young woman in good health.

Many counts were recorded for this clonotype. J is TRBJ1-4 and V is TRBV4-1; D gene ambiguous. The CDR3 extends over 15 amino acids. Trimming took 2 bases from V and 6 from J, leaving 13 bases between them. CDR1 is MGHRA, CDR2 YSYEKL, per germline. The CDR3 region is CASSQPLGRDEKLFF. CDR3 bases: TGCGCCAGCAGCCAACCGTTGGGCAGAGATGAAAAACTGTTTTTT.

This clonotype was counted a few times. V gene TRBV10-3 combines with J gene TRBJ1-1; D possibly corresponds to TRBD1 (5 bases). Trimming removed 7 bases from V and 1 base from J, with 13 bases in between. Germline V gives CDR1 ENHRY, CDR2 SYGVKD. The CDR3 has 14 residues. CDR3 nucleotide sequence: TGTGCCATCACGCGGGGGGGTAGGAACACTGAAGCTTTCTTT. The encoded protein is CAITRGGRNTEAFF.